This entry lists 15 T cell receptor beta chains sequenced from one sample in a study of early T cells in non-severe SARS-CoV-2 infection. TCRdb re-called the 5' RACE reads with MiXCR, one entry per CDR3 protein. Of 50,000 to 65,000 distinct CDR3 sequences listed, 20% are singletons. The material sequenced was whole blood, taken at baseline. These receptors were obtained from an adult who was a healthcare worker with PCR-confirmed SARS-CoV-2 infection or an uninfected control (not recorded which).

This clonotype was observed a few times. The rearrangement links TRBV4-2 to TRBJ1-6; D call uncertain. CDR3 length: 17 amino acids. Germline V gene lookup returns CDR1 LGHNA and CDR2 YNFKEQ. V was clipped by 0 bases and J by 10 bases, with 19 bases between them. CDR3 residues: CASSQDQVARGGSPLHF. The DNA of the CDR3 is TGTGCCAGCAGCCAAGATCAAGTAGCCAGAGGAGGATCACCCCTCCACTTT.

The table lists this clonotype with a few counts. The chain employs TRBV20-1 and TRBJ2-7; 8 bases agree with TRBD2. Germline V gene data show CDR1 as DFQATT and CDR2 as SNEGSKA (reference sequence). This CDR3 is built from 12 residues. The junction had 4 bases not matched to a gene; V was cut back by 3 bases and J by 6 bases. The CDR3 loop reads CSASRLASEQYF. DNA for the CDR3: TGCAGTGCTAGCCGACTAGCGTCCGAGCAGTACTTC.

The J gene is TRBJ2-7, the V gene TRBV11-2; 8 nucleotides align to TRBD1. The length of the CDR3 is 15 residues. J lost 3 bases, V lost 5 bases, and 9 bases had no gene match. CDR1 and CDR2 (germline): SGHAT, FQNNGV. The CDR3 DNA sequence: TGTGCCAGCAGCCCCGTCGTGGGACAGGTCTACGAGCAGTACTTC. Its translation: CASSPVVGQVYEQYF.

In this sample, this clonotype turned up a few times. This chain joins TRBV7-8 and TRBJ2-5; 7 nucleotides agree with TRBD2. The CDR3 covers 13 residues. The germline V gene encodes CDR1 SGHVS and CDR2 FQNEAQ. V gave up 1 base and J gave up 7 bases; unmatched junction bases: 3. CDR3 loop: CASSLGGRGTQYF. In DNA, the CDR3 is TGTGCCAGCAGCTTAGGGGGGAGGGGGACCCAGTACTTC.

This clonotype was detected ten times or more. The chain has TRBV7-8 and TRBJ2-2; possibly TRBD1 or TRBD2 for D (5 bases each). Germline V gene sequence: CDR1 SGHVS, CDR2 FQNEAQ. V lost 4 bases and J 6 bases, leaving 15 bases between the germline ends. This CDR3 spans 15 amino acids. The CDR3 loop is CASSSREGTAGELFF. The CDR3 DNA reads as TGTGCCAGCAGCTCTCGTGAGGGGACGGCCGGGGAGCTGTTTTTT. Full variable domain (remainder filled in from reference TRBV7-8 and TRBJ2-2): GAGVSQSPRYKVAKRGQDVALRCDPISGHVSLFWYQQALGQGPEFLTYFQNEAQLDKSGLPSDRFFAERPEGSVSTLKIQRTQQEDSAVYLCASSSREGTAGELFFGEGSRLTVL.

This clonotype was recorded many times. The chain joins TRBV30 to TRBJ1-1; D is perhaps TRBD1 (6 bases). There are 15 residues in the CDR3. V was cut by 0 bases and J by 4 bases, with 15 bases left in between. Per germline, CDR1 GTSNPN and CDR2 SVGIG (reference sequence). The CDR3 sequence is CAWSVVPGAGTEAFF. Here the CDR3 DNA reads TGTGCCTGGAGTGTAGTCCCGGGGGCGGGCACTGAAGCTTTCTTT.

This clonotype has ten or more counts. V is TRBV25-1 and J is TRBJ2-5; the D is unclear. Per the germline V gene, CDR1 is MGHDK and CDR2 is SYGVNS. V was shortened by 6 bases and J by 5 bases, with 7 bases between the two germline ends. The CDR3 consists of 11 residues. CDR3 residues: CASRDGETQYF. CDR3 bases: TGTGCCAGCAGGGACGGGGAGACCCAGTACTTC. Supplemented by reference TRBV25-1 and TRBJ2-5, the full variable domain reads EADIYQTPRYLVIGTGKKITLECSQTMGHDKMYWYQQDPGMELHLIHYSYGVNSTEKGDLSSESTVSRIRTEHFPLTLESARPSHTSQYLCASRDGETQYFGPGTRLLVL.

The chain has TRBV12-3 or TRBV12-4 and TRBJ2-7, with TRBD2 matching 14 bases. The J segment lost 7 bases and the V segment lost 5 bases, leaving 7 bases of the junction unmatched. The CDR3 loop spans 15 amino acids. In DNA, the CDR3 is TGTGCCAGCAGTCCTCGGACTAGCGGGGGGAGGGAGCAGTACTTC. Translation: CASSPRTSGGREQYF.

The J gene is TRBJ1-2, the V gene TRBV3-1; maybe TRBD1 (5 bases). Trimming took 1 base from V and 3 from J, leaving 12 bases between them. CDR1 LGHDT and CDR2 YNNKEL come from the germline V gene (reference sequence). The CDR3 sequence is 15 residues long. The CDR3 bases are TGTGCCAGCAGCCAAGTCGGGGGTCGGGACTATGGCTACACCTTC. Protein sequence: CASSQVGGRDYGYTF. Drawing the rest from reference TRBV3-1 and TRBJ1-2, the complete variable domain is DTAVSQTPKYLVTQMGNDKSIKCEQNLGHDTMYWYKQDSKKFLKIMFSYNNKELIINETVPNRFSPKSPDKAHLNLHINSLELGDSAVYFCASSQVGGRDYGYTFGSGTRLTVV.

The V and J genes are TRBV3-1 and TRBJ2-5, with 8 bases fitting TRBD2. Germline CDR1 is LGHDT and CDR2 is YNNKEL (reference sequence). This CDR3 region has 16 residues. V dropped 5 bases and J dropped 7; count of bases not matched to a gene: 15. The CDR3 is CASSSRGISGVGTQYF. Written as DNA, the CDR3 is TGTGCCAGCAGCTCCCGAGGGATTAGCGGGGTCGGGACCCAGTACTTC.

This clonotype was detected only a few times. This sequence joins TRBV7-3 and TRBJ2-7, with 8 bases fitting TRBD2. Germline V gene lookup returns CDR1 SGHTA and CDR2 FQGTGA. This CDR3 comprises 14 residues. V was pared by 5 bases and J by 7 bases, with 10 bases of the junction left unmatched. CDR3 loop: CASSPGREPLEQYF. The CDR3, as DNA: TGTGCCAGCAGCCCCGGGAGGGAACCCCTGGAGCAGTACTTC.

The table lists this clonotype with a few counts. The chain joins TRBV20-1 to TRBJ2-7; D is possibly TRBD2 (6 bases). With 3 bases removed from V and 4 bases from J, the gap between germline ends came to 13 bases. This CDR3 spans 13 amino acids. Germline V gene data show CDR1 as DFQATT and CDR2 as SNEGSKA (reference sequence). The CDR3 loop reads CSASLPGRYEQYF. The CDR3 DNA reads TGCAGTGCTAGTCTGCCAGGGAGGTACGAGCAGTACTTC.

This clonotype was observed at least ten times. The chain is built from TRBV10-3 and TRBJ2-5; D may be TRBD1 or TRBD2 (6 bases each). V was cut by 10 bases and J by 5 bases, with 14 bases left in between. This CDR3 comprises 12 residues. Germline values: CDR1 ENHRY, CDR2 SYGVKD. CDR3 in amino acids: CATRGPLETQYF. CDR3 DNA sequence: TGTGCCACCCGGGGGCCTCTGGAGACCCAGTACTTC.

This clonotype was picked up a small number of times. The V and J genes are TRBV24-1 and TRBJ2-3; TRBD1 aligns across 8 bases. CDR3 size: 15 residues. Germline assignment: CDR1 KGHDR and CDR2 SFDVKD. J lost 3 bases, V lost 0 bases, and 1 base had no gene match. The chain's CDR3 is CATSDLRTGTDTQYF. The CDR3 nucleotides are TGTGCCACCAGTGATTTGAGGACAGGGACAGATACGCAGTATTTT.

This clonotype was recorded many times. The chain couples TRBV6-7 to TRBJ1-5; 8 bases line up with TRBD1. TRBV6-7 is reported as an ORF; its role is uncertain. V lost 10 bases to trimming and J lost 6 bases; unmatched junction nucleotides: 8. CDR3 size: 13 residues. The CDR3 is CATSGTGLQPQHF. The CDR3 DNA sequence: TGTGCCACCTCCGGGACAGGTCTTCAGCCCCAGCATTTT.